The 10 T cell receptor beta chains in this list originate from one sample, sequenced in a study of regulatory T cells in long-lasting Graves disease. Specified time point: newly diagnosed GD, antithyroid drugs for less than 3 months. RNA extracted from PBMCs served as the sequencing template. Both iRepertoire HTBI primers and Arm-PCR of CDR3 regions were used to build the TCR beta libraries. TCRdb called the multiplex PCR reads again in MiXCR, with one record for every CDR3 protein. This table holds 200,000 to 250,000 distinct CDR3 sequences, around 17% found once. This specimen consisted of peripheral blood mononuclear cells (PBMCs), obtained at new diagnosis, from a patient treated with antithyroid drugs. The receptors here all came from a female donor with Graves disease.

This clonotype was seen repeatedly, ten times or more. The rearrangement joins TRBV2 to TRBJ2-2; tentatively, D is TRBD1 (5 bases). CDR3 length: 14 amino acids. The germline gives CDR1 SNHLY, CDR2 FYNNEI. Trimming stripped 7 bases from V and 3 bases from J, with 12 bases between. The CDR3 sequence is CASTRERDTGELFF. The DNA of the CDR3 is TGTGCCAGCACCAGGGAACGTGACACCGGGGAGCTGTTTTTT.

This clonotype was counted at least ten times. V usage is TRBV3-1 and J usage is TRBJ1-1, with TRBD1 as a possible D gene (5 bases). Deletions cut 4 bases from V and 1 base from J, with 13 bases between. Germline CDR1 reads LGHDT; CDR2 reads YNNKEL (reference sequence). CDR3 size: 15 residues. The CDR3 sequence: CASSPLGRTNTEAFF. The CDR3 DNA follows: TGTGCCAGCAGCCCTTTGGGACGGACGAACACTGAAGCTTTCTTT.

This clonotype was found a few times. The CDR3 sequence: CASSLAGSRDTGELFF. DNA for the CDR3: TGTGCCAGCAGCTTGGCAGGCTCGCGTGACACCGGGGAGCTGTTTTTT. The rearrangement links TRBV5-4 to TRBJ2-2; D remains ambiguous. V dropped 0 bases and J dropped 3 bases, with 12 bases sitting between them. The germline gives CDR1 SGHNT, CDR2 YYREEE (reference sequence). The CDR3 runs 16 residues.

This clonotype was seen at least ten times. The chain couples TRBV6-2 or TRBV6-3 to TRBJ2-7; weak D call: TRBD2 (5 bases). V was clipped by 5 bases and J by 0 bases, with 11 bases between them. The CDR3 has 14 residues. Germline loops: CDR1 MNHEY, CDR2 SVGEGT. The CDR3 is CASSPDWVSYEQYF. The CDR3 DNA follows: TGTGCCAGCAGTCCGGACTGGGTCTCCTACGAGCAGTACTTC.

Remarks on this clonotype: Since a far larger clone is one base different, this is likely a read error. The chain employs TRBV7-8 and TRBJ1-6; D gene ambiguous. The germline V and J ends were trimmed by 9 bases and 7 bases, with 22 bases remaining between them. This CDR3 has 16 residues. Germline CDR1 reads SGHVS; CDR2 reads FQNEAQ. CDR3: CARSGMSPERNSPLHF. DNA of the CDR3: TGTGCCAGAAGTGGAATGTCGCCAGAACGAAATTCACCCCTCCACTTT.

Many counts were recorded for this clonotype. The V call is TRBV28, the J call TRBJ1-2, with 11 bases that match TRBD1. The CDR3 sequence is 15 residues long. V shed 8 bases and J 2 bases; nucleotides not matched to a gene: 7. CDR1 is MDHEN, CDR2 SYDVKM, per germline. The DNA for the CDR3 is TGTGCCAGCCACGAATGGGACAGGGGGAACTATGGCTACACCTTC. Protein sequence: CASHEWDRGNYGYTF.

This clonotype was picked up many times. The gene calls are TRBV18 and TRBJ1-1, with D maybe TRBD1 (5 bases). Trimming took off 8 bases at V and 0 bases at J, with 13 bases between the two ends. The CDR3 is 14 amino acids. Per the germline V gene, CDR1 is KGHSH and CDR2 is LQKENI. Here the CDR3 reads CASSPRDLNTEAFF. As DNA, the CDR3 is TGTGCCAGCAGCCCCAGGGATCTGAACACTGAAGCTTTCTTT.

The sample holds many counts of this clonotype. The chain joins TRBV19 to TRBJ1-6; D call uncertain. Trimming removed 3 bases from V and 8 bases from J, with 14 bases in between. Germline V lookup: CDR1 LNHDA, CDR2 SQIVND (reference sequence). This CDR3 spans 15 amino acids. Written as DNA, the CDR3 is TGTGCCAGTAGTATCCGACGGACCTTGGATTCACCCCTCCACTTT. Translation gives CASSIRRTLDSPLHF.

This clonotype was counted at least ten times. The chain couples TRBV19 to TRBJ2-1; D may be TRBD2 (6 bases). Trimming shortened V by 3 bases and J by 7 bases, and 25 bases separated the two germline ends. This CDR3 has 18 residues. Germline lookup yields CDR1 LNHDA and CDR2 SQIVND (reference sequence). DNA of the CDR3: TGTGCCAGTAGTATGCGGGGAATGACTAGAAAGATTCGGAATGAGCAGTTCTTC. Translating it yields CASSMRGMTRKIRNEQFF.

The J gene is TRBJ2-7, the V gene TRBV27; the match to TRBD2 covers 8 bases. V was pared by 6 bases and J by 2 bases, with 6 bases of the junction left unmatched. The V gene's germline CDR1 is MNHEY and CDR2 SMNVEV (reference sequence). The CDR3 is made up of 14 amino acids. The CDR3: CASRPGGPPYEQYF. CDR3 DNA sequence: TGTGCCAGCAGGCCGGGGGGGCCCCCCTACGAGCAGTACTTC.